This TCR beta chain originates from a study of blood T cells in healthy people across ages. The authors ran a second PCR of roughly 6 to 12 cycles using a sample-barcoded 5' primer and a J-beta primer mix. TCRdb independently ran MiXCR on the 5' RACE reads; one entry per CDR3 protein. The sample holds more than 750,000 distinct CDR3 sequences; just under 30% are singletons and the top ten take roughly 10%. The sample holds a few counts of this clonotype. In addition, the sample was reused for a study of T cells of mothers and their children.

The sample was blood. The receptor's source is a woman aged 40-49 years in good health.

The CDR3 nucleotides are TGTGCCAGCCTGGGACTAGCGAAGGCCGGGGAGCTGTTTTTT. This gives the protein CASLGLAKAGELFF. This chain links TRBV6-5 with TRBJ2-2, with 10 bases matching TRBD2. Looked up from germline, CDR1 is MNHEY and CDR2 is SVGAGI. The length of the CDR3 is 14 residues. V shed 8 bases and J 6 bases; nucleotides not matched to a gene: 6.